This TCR beta chain came from a study of Ad26.COV2.S vaccination and SARS-CoV-2 variants. Study at large: Ad26.COV2.S shots went into the muscle once or twice, 56 days apart. Overall study results and limits: Recipients given vaccine exceeded placebo recipients in spike-specific TCR breadth. Researchers reported similar non-spike TCR breadth in vaccine and placebo recipients.

A word on this clone: Its cognate antigen is unknown.

Method: immunoSEQ multiplex PCR; TCRdb's copy keeps in-frame clones and lacks some. The table shows 500,000 or so clones, with roughly nine tenths occurring only once. The sample's treatment: 19 received Ad26.COV2.S at low or high dose, single or two shots; about 5 received placebo; per-sample allocation not given. Specimen acquisition occurred on day 63 following the initial vaccine or placebo injection. Germline trimming cut 3 bases from V and 2 bases from J; bases unmatched to any gene: 7. This CDR3 is built from 16 residues. The germline gives CDR1 LNHDA, CDR2 SQIVND (reference sequence). The sample here was peripheral blood, taken in a trial of Ad26.COV2.S vaccine versus placebo. This receptor was identified in a person between 18 and 59 years old who received the Ad26.COV2.S COVID-19 vaccine or a placebo. This rearrangement joins TRBV19 to TRBJ1-5; 7 positions agree with TRBD1. The CDR3 DNA follows: TGTGCCAGTAGTATCATTCAGGGGGTTGGCAATCAGCCCCAGCATTTT. Its protein is CASSIIQGVGNQPQHF.